Below, 26 T cell receptor beta chains from the same sample are listed, as sequenced in a study of blood T cell repertoires in COVID-19 (dated by TCRdb to about 2020). Library construction relied on the immunoSEQ multiplex PCR assay. TCRdb took over this immuneACCESS table, retaining in-frame rearrangements with V and J assigned. Such tables are incomplete; in checked studies, under half of the missing clones stem from an unresolved V gene, and the remainder is unexplained. This sample is represented by 300,000 to 450,000 clones; about 85% of them were singletons. The top ten constitute 3% to 4.5% of the sample. The sample taken for sequencing was peripheral blood. The receptors here all came from a woman in her late teens or twenties with acute or convalescent COVID-19.

V and J are TRBV23-1 and TRBJ1-2; 9 bases match TRBD1. TRBV23-1 is an open reading frame, and its role is uncertain. This CDR3 spans 13 amino acids. The V and J ends lost 4 bases and 6 bases, in that order; junction bases with no gene match: 3. The CDR3 coding sequence is TGCGCCAGCAGTCTTCGGACAGGGGATGGCTACACCTTC. Its translation: CASSLRTGDGYTF.

This clone was observed a few times. The rearrangement joins TRBV11-2 to TRBJ1-4; 8 nucleotides match TRBD1. The CDR3 contains 16 residues. Germline CDR1 reads SGHAT; CDR2 reads FQNNGV. V lost 4 bases to trimming and J lost 8 bases; unmatched junction nucleotides: 12. The CDR3 region has the DNA TGTGCCAGCAGCTCCTCAATTACAGGGGGTTTAGAAAAACTGTTTTTT. It encodes CASSSSITGGLEKLFF. The whole variable domain, filled in from reference TRBV11-2 and TRBJ1-4, reads EAGVAQSPRYKIIEKRQSVAFWCNPISGHATLYWYQQILGQGPKLLIQFQNNGVVDDSQLPKDRFSAERLKGVDSTLKIQPAKLEDSAVYLCASSSSITGGLEKLFFGSGTQLSVL.

V gene TRBV10-2 combines with J gene TRBJ2-2, with D unclear. In germline, CDR1 is WSHSY, CDR2 SAAADI. V was cut by 2 bases and J by 6 bases, with 4 bases left in between. There are 12 residues in the CDR3. CDR3 bases: TGCGCCAGCAGTGAGATAGCCGGGGAGCTGTTTTTT. Encoded protein: CASSEIAGELFF.

J is TRBJ2-3 and V is TRBV4-2; D perhaps matches TRBD2 (5 bases). Per germline, CDR1 LGHNA and CDR2 YNFKEQ. The CDR3 is made up of 14 amino acids. V lost 0 bases to trimming and J lost 11 bases, with 15 bases between them. The DNA for the CDR3 is TGTGCCAGCAGCCAAGATCGAAGCGGTTCGCAGCAGTATTTT. It codes for CASSQDRSGSQQYF.

This chain uses TRBV11-2 with TRBJ2-2; TRBD2 agrees at 7 bases. The CDR3 length is 12 residues. In germline, CDR1 is SGHAT, CDR2 FQNNGV. After removal of 3 bases from V and 8 bases from J, the junction contained 0 bases not matched to a gene. CDR3 coding DNA: TGTGCCAGCAGCTTGGGACTAGGGGAGCTGTTTTTT. Protein: CASSLGLGELFF. The full variable domain, with the rest looked up from reference TRBV11-2 and TRBJ2-2, is EAGVAQSPRYKIIEKRQSVAFWCNPISGHATLYWYQQILGQGPKLLIQFQNNGVVDDSQLPKDRFSAERLKGVDSTLKIQPAKLEDSAVYLCASSLGLGELFFGEGSRLTVL.

J is TRBJ1-1 and V is TRBV29-1; 9 bases map to TRBD1. Looked up from germline, CDR1 is SQVTM and CDR2 is ANQGSEA. The V and J ends lost 6 bases and 4 bases, in that order; junction bases with no gene match: 9. This CDR3 region has 14 residues. Here the CDR3 reads CSVSTGGAGTEAFF. For the CDR3, the DNA is TGCAGCGTATCTACAGGGGGCGCGGGCACTGAAGCTTTCTTT.

The chain joins TRBV9 to TRBJ1-3, with D perhaps matching TRBD1 (5 bases). The V and J ends lost 3 bases and 3 bases respectively, with 19 bases between them. The germline CDR1 and CDR2 sequences are SGDLS and YYNGEE. The CDR3 is made up of 17 amino acids. CDR3 in amino acids: CASSGNVRAEGGNTIYF. The CDR3 bases are TGTGCCAGCAGCGGCAATGTCAGGGCGGAAGGTGGAAACACCATATATTTT.

This clone occurred once. The chain has TRBV9 and TRBJ2-3; 7 positions match TRBD1. J gave up 6 bases and V 3 bases, and 4 bases lay outside the gene matches. Germline V gene sequence: CDR1 SGDLS, CDR2 YYNGEE. The CDR3 consists of 13 residues. The CDR3 DNA follows: TGTGCCAGCAGCGAGACAGGGCTGGATACGCAGTATTTT. Translation gives CASSETGLDTQYF.

The chain carries TRBV27 and TRBJ2-3; no reliable D call. Germline loops: CDR1 MNHEY, CDR2 SMNVEV (reference sequence). Trimming pared 2 bases from V and 3 bases from J, leaving 6 bases between. CDR3 length equals 13 residues. The DNA of the CDR3 is TGTGCCAGCAGTTTAGTGAGTACAGATACGCAGTATTTT. Translating it yields CASSLVSTDTQYF.

The CDR3 nucleotides read TGTGCTAGTGGGGGGACCGGGACTAGCGGGAGTCGGGCCTACAATGAGCAGTTCTTC. This gives the protein CASGGTGTSGSRAYNEQFF. The chain links TRBV12-5 to TRBJ2-1; 14 nucleotides agree with TRBD2. Germline values: CDR1 LGHNT, CDR2 FRNRAP. V shed 6 bases and J 2 bases; nucleotides not matched to a gene: 12. CDR3 length equals 19 residues.

The chain couples TRBV27 to TRBJ1-5, with D tentatively TRBD1 (6 bases). The germline V gene encodes CDR1 MNHEY and CDR2 SMNVEV (reference sequence). The CDR3 extends over 14 amino acids. The V end was cut by 2 bases, the J end by 4 bases, with 9 bases between. The DNA for the CDR3 is TGTGCCAGCAGTTTAAGACAGGCTAATCAGCCCCAGCATTTT. Its protein product is CASSLRQANQPQHF.

The chain combines TRBV29-1 with TRBJ2-3; D is possibly TRBD1 (5 bases). The CDR3 consists of 18 residues. Trimming took 0 bases from V and 2 from J, leaving 21 bases between them. CDR1 and CDR2 (germline): SQVTM, ANQGSEA. CDR3 amino acids: CSVEDLRTDMRSTDTQYF. In DNA form, the CDR3 reads TGCAGCGTTGAAGATCTAAGAACGGACATGCGATCCACAGATACGCAGTATTTT.

The rearrangement joins TRBV28 to TRBJ1-2; D unclear. This CDR3 region has 13 residues. The V and J ends lost 3 bases and 3 bases respectively, with 8 bases between them. The germline CDR1 and CDR2 sequences are MDHEN and SYDVKM. The CDR3 region has the DNA TGTGCCAGCAGTTTCCGCAGTGACTATGGCTACACCTTC. It codes for CASSFRSDYGYTF.

V is TRBV7-8 and J is TRBJ1-5, with 7 bases identical to TRBD1. V dropped 5 bases and J dropped 6; count of bases not matched to a gene: 7. Germline CDR1 SGHVS, CDR2 FQNEAQ. This CDR3 has 14 amino acids. The CDR3 DNA reads TGTGCCAGCAGCGCAGACAGGGCTGCTCAGCCCCAGCATTTT. Residues: CASSADRAAQPQHF.

The chain has TRBV30 and TRBJ1-5, with D perhaps matching TRBD1 (5 bases). This CDR3 is built from 13 residues. Germline V gene sequence: CDR1 GTSNPN, CDR2 SVGIG (reference sequence). Between the trimmed V and J ends, which lost 0 bases and 7 bases, there was a span of 10 bases. The CDR3 coding sequence is TGTGCCTGGAGTGTACTTCAGGGCCAGCCCCAGCATTTT. Protein sequence: CAWSVLQGQPQHF.

This chain uses TRBV18 with TRBJ1-1; no clear D. The CDR3 consists of 13 residues. V shed 3 bases and J shed 7 bases, with 12 bases lying between them. Germline assignment: CDR1 KGHSH and CDR2 LQKENI. CDR3 sequence reads: CASSPLETVEAFF. CDR3 in DNA: TGTGCCAGCTCACCCCTTGAAACAGTTGAAGCTTTCTTT.

This clone was counted once. The chain is built from TRBV2 and TRBJ2-3; D gene ambiguous. CDR1 and CDR2 from the germline V gene are SNHLY and FYNNEI. This CDR3 is built from 16 residues. The V end was cut by 2 bases, the J end by 4 bases, with 16 bases between. The CDR3 DNA reads TGTGCCAGCAGTGAACCGTCTGACACCCCCGCAGATACGCAGTATTTT. It codes for CASSEPSDTPADTQYF. The complete variable domain, with remaining parts taken from reference TRBV2 and TRBJ2-3, reads EPEVTQTPSHQVTQMGQEVILRCVPISNHLYFYWYRQILGQKVEFLVSFYNNEISEKSEIFDDQFSVERPDGSNFTLKIRSTKLEDSAMYFCASSEPSDTPADTQYFGPGTRLTVL.

A note on this clone: The identical CDR3 is also encoded by other nucleotide sequences in the sample. The rearrangement uses TRBV19 and TRBJ2-6, with 7 bases identical to TRBD1. Per the germline V gene, CDR1 is LNHDA and CDR2 is SQIVND (reference sequence). Germline trimming cut 5 bases from V and 4 bases from J; bases unmatched to any gene: 8. This CDR3 spans 16 amino acids. This chain's CDR3 is CASSPPTGRGANVLTF. The CDR3 DNA follows: TGTGCCAGTAGTCCGCCGACAGGGAGAGGGGCCAACGTCCTGACTTTC.

V is TRBV7-2 and J is TRBJ2-7; D gene unclear. The germline CDR1 and CDR2 sequences are SGHTA and FQGNSA. V gave up 0 bases and J gave up 2 bases, with 8 bases separating them. This CDR3 has 14 residues. CDR3 sequence reads: CASSLARTAYEQYF. The CDR3 DNA reads TGTGCCAGCAGCTTAGCGAGAACAGCCTACGAGCAGTACTTC.

This chain uses TRBV27 with TRBJ1-1; D remains ambiguous. The V gene's germline CDR1 is MNHEY and CDR2 SMNVEV (reference sequence). CDR3 length equals 13 residues. V lost 6 bases, J lost 6 bases, and 14 bases lay in between. Here the CDR3 reads CASSHGTGSEAFF. The CDR3 DNA is TGTGCCAGCAGCCATGGAACCGGGTCTGAAGCTTTCTTT.

This clone has a single count. The chain has TRBV6-5 and TRBJ2-4; no definite D call. Germline V CDR1 and CDR2: MNHEY, SVGAGI. V was trimmed by 6 bases and J by 2 bases, leaving 14 bases between them. This CDR3 is built from 15 residues. The CDR3 DNA follows: TGTGCCAGCAGCCGTCTAGTCGAGACCAAAAACATTCAGTACTTC. Residues: CASSRLVETKNIQYF.

V usage is TRBV5-1 and J usage is TRBJ1-6; the match to TRBD1 covers 7 bases. Trimming took 4 bases from V and 11 from J; bases not matched to a gene: 9. CDR1 and CDR2 from the germline V gene are SGHRS and YFSETQ. The CDR3 is 14 residues long. The CDR3 here is CASSLDRVRTPLHF. As DNA, the CDR3 is TGCGCCAGCAGCCTTGACAGGGTGAGGACACCCCTCCACTTT. Full variable domain (outside the CDR3, taken from reference TRBV5-1 and TRBJ1-6): KAGVTQTPRYLIKTRGQQVTLSCSPISGHRSVSWYQQTPGQGLQFLFEYFSETQRNKGNFPGRFSGRQFSNSRSEMNVSTLELGDSALYLCASSLDRVRTPLHFGNGTRLTVT.

V and J are TRBV9 and TRBJ1-4, with 7 bases matching TRBD1. With V trimmed by 4 bases and J by 11 bases, 11 bases remained unmatched. The CDR3 has 14 amino acids. Germline V lookup: CDR1 SGDLS, CDR2 YYNGEE. CDR3 region: CASSTTSGTAKLFF. The DNA for the CDR3 is TGTGCCAGCAGCACGACTTCCGGGACAGCTAAACTGTTTTTT.

The V gene is TRBV29-1, the J gene TRBJ1-4; 11 bases agree with TRBD1. The CDR3 runs to 13 residues. Germline V gives CDR1 SQVTM, CDR2 ANQGSEA. Trimming removed 7 bases from V and 5 bases from J; junction bases left unmatched: 3. The DNA of the CDR3 is TGCAGCGCTGGGGACAGGGGGAATGAAAAACTGTTTTTT. Amino acids: CSAGDRGNEKLFF.

This clone occurred a few times. CDR3 protein: CATHRGSSYEQYF. CDR3 coding DNA: TGTGCCACCCACAGGGGGTCTTCCTACGAGCAGTACTTC. The chain has TRBV6-6 and TRBJ2-7; 8 nucleotides match TRBD1. V was clipped by 10 bases and J by 1 base; unmatched bases: 6. CDR1 is MNHNY and CDR2 is SVGAGI in the germline V gene (reference sequence). The CDR3 is made up of 13 amino acids.

This clone was found a few times. The gene calls are TRBV19 and TRBJ1-1; D is unclear. CDR1 is LNHDA, CDR2 SQIVND, per germline (reference sequence). Trimming stripped 6 bases from V and 1 base from J, with 12 bases between. This CDR3 is built from 14 residues. CDR3 nucleotide sequence: TGTGCCAGTAGGAGGGCGGCGGGGAACACTGAAGCTTTCTTT. It is translated as CASRRAAGNTEAFF.